What follows describes a single TCR beta chain. Assay used: immunoSEQ multiplex PCR; TCRdb lists only in-frame clones, some missing. The table includes fewer than 850,000 clones, less than 95% detected once. These data originate in a study of shared clonotypes between healthy human individuals. Looked up from germline, CDR1 is SGHVS and CDR2 is FQNEAQ. This CDR3 is built from 14 residues. The germline V and J ends were trimmed by 4 bases and 2 bases, with 12 bases remaining between them. This sequence joins TRBV7-8 and TRBJ2-7; either TRBD1 or TRBD2 may fit D (5 bases each). Sequenced input: memory CD8+ T cells from PBMCs. Described subset: CD45RO+ cells pooled with CCR7-negative TemRA cells. The sequence came from a man between 18 and 29 years old in good health. Some clones in this sample may be carry-over from other donors' samples. DNA of the CDR3: TGTGCCAGCAGCTCAGAGGGGAACACCTACGAGCAGTACTTC. Translated, it gives CASSSEGNTYEQYF.